Below are 16 T cell receptor beta chains sequenced from a single sample in a study of T-cell reconstitution after alpha-beta-depleted transplantation in children. This sample's TCRbeta library carried unique molecular identifier barcodes. TCRdb redid the calling of the PCR reads with MiXCR, one entry per CDR3 protein. This sample has 490,000 or so distinct CDR3 sequences, with around 13% found just once. Material: PBMCs from the stem cell graft donor, obtained from the stem cell graft. The receptors were gathered from a human donor who donated a stem cell graft to a child with combined immunodeficiency.

In DNA, the CDR3 is TGCGCCAGCAGCTTGAACGAAAACTATGGCTACACCTTC. Translated, it gives CASSLNENYGYTF. J is TRBJ1-2 and V is TRBV5-1; D is uncertain. The germline V gene encodes CDR1 SGHRS and CDR2 YFSETQ. V dropped 1 base and J dropped 2 bases, with 6 bases sitting between them. The CDR3 consists of 13 residues.

The V and J genes are TRBV2 and TRBJ2-1; 9 positions agree with TRBD2. V gave up 3 bases and J gave up 7 bases; unmatched junction bases: 7. CDR3 length: 15 amino acids. Germline V gives CDR1 SNHLY, CDR2 FYNNEI. The CDR3 spells CASSESSGGINEQFF. CDR3 nucleotides: TGTGCCAGCAGTGAGTCCAGCGGGGGGATAAATGAGCAGTTCTTC.

There are many counts of this clonotype. The chain uses TRBV15 and TRBJ1-6, with 8 bases matching TRBD1. The CDR3 spans 15 residues. The germline V gene has CDR1 LNHNV and CDR2 YYDKDF (reference sequence). V lost 5 bases and J lost 6; bases outside the gene matches: 6. DNA of the CDR3: TGTGCCACCAGCCTAGGGACAGGACCTAATTCACCCCTCCACTTT. Its translation: CATSLGTGPNSPLHF.

This clonotype was picked up a small number of times. The rearrangement uses TRBV2 and TRBJ2-2; 7 nucleotides match TRBD1. Per germline, CDR1 SNHLY and CDR2 FYNNEI. The CDR3 is 13 residues long. V lost 5 bases, J lost 6 bases, and 3 bases stayed unmatched. CDR3 nucleotide sequence: TGTGCCAGCAGTACTACAGGGGCCGGGGAGCTGTTTTTT. Its protein product is CASSTTGAGELFF.

The table lists this clonotype with a few counts. The chain has TRBV14 and TRBJ2-7; D gene unclear. Germline V gives CDR1 SGHDN, CDR2 FVKESK. This CDR3 spans 15 amino acids. The germline V and J ends were trimmed by 0 bases and 3 bases, with 12 bases remaining between them. CDR3 in DNA: TGTGCCAGCAGCCAAGATCTGGCGGCGAACTACGAGCAGTACTTC. Translation gives CASSQDLAANYEQYF.

This clonotype came up many times. The chain carries TRBV12-3 or TRBV12-4 and TRBJ1-1; D might be TRBD1 (5 bases). Trimming took off 6 bases at V and 2 bases at J, with 16 bases between the two ends. The CDR3 consists of 15 residues. In DNA form, the CDR3 reads TGTGCCAGCAGGAGTACCGGCGGGACCAACACTGAAGCTTTCTTT. Translated, it gives CASRSTGGTNTEAFF.

Only a few counts were recorded for this clonotype. The rearrangement uses TRBV7-9 and TRBJ2-1; 16 bases align to TRBD2. The germline CDR1 and CDR2 sequences are SEHNR and FQNEAQ (reference sequence). This CDR3 has 16 residues. V shed 5 bases and J 10 bases; nucleotides not matched to a gene: 8. This chain's CDR3 is CASSGGLAGGLEEQFF. DNA for the CDR3: TGTGCCAGCAGCGGGGGACTAGCGGGAGGGCTAGAGGAGCAGTTCTTC. The full variable domain, rest sourced from reference TRBV7-9 and TRBJ2-1, is DTGVSQNPRHKITKRGQNVTFRCDPISEHNRLYWYRQTLGQGPEFLTYFQNEAQLEKSRLLSDRFSAERPKGSFSTLEIQRTEQGDSAMYLCASSGGLAGGLEEQFFGPGTRLTVL.

Remarks on this clonotype: This clone may be a read error of a much larger clone one base away. The chain couples TRBV5-6 to TRBJ2-7, with D possibly TRBD1 on 5 matching bases. This CDR3 has 12 amino acids. V lost 4 bases to trimming and J lost 4 bases, with 9 bases between them. Germline V CDR1 and CDR2: SGHDT, YYEEEE. CDR3 sequence reads: CASSMTEYEQYF. In nucleotides, the CDR3 is TGTGCCAGCAGCATGACAGAATACGAGCAGTACTTC. Full variable domain (remainder filled in from reference TRBV5-6 and TRBJ2-7): DAGVTQSPTHLIKTRGQQVTLRCSPKSGHDTVSWYQQALGQGPQFIFQYYEEEERQRGNFPDRFSGHQFPNYSSELNVNALLLGDSALYLCASSMTEYEQYFGPGTRLTVT.

This clonotype has a count of ten or more. The rearrangement uses TRBV10-2 and TRBJ1-1, with D maybe TRBD1 (6 bases). Trimming stripped 3 bases from V and 5 bases from J, with 22 bases between. The CDR3 totals 17 residues. Germline CDR1 WSHSY, CDR2 SAAADI. The chain's CDR3 is CASSDPGTRGQRTEAFF. The CDR3 DNA is TGCGCCAGCAGTGACCCTGGGACCAGGGGTCAACGGACTGAAGCTTTCTTT.

The table lists this clonotype with a few counts. The chain joins TRBV2 to TRBJ1-5; 8 positions agree with TRBD1. The J segment lost 7 bases and the V segment lost 4 bases, leaving 9 bases of the junction unmatched. The CDR3 is 15 residues long. Germline V gene sequence: CDR1 SNHLY, CDR2 FYNNEI. CDR3 protein: CASSVETGERQPQHF. The CDR3 nucleotides read TGTGCCAGCAGTGTCGAGACAGGGGAGAGGCAGCCCCAGCATTTT.

The rearrangement joins TRBV28 to TRBJ2-2; possibly TRBD1 or TRBD2 for D (5 bases each). CDR3 length: 14 residues. Germline loops: CDR1 MDHEN, CDR2 SYDVKM. The V and J ends lost 6 bases and 3 bases respectively, with 11 bases between them. CDR3 region: CASRGDLYTGELFF. The CDR3 nucleotides are TGTGCCAGCAGGGGGGACCTATACACCGGGGAGCTGTTTTTT.

The rearrangement links TRBV20-1 to TRBJ2-4; TRBD1 matches at 7 bases. Germline loops: CDR1 DFQATT, CDR2 SNEGSKA (reference sequence). Trimming removed 5 bases from V and 2 bases from J; junction bases left unmatched: 6. The CDR3 loop spans 14 amino acids. As DNA, the CDR3 is TGCAGTGCTGGCACAGGGGTCCCCAAAAACATTCAGTACTTC. Translation: CSAGTGVPKNIQYF.

The table lists this clonotype with many counts. The chain is built from TRBV20-1 and TRBJ2-1; 11 positions match TRBD2. After removal of 1 base from V and 0 bases from J, the junction contained 2 bases not matched to a gene. CDR1 is DFQATT and CDR2 is SNEGSKA in the germline V gene (reference sequence). This CDR3 is built from 16 residues. The CDR3 sequence: CSARAGTSGSYNEQFF. The CDR3 DNA reads TGCAGTGCTAGAGCCGGGACTAGCGGCTCCTACAATGAGCAGTTCTTC.

This clonotype turned up a few times. The chain carries TRBV2 and TRBJ2-1; D perhaps matches TRBD1 (6 bases). V was clipped by 8 bases and J by 8 bases, with 13 bases between them. This CDR3 spans 12 amino acids. Germline V gives CDR1 SNHLY, CDR2 FYNNEI. For the CDR3, the DNA is TGTGCCAGCGGCTACAGGGTCTATGAGCAGTTCTTC. It specifies CASGYRVYEQFF.

This chain connects TRBV3-1 to TRBJ1-3; D is perhaps TRBD1 (5 bases). Germline V CDR1 and CDR2: LGHDT, YNNKEL (reference sequence). The CDR3 extends over 13 amino acids. V lost 4 bases and J 6 bases, leaving 10 bases between the germline ends. CDR3: CASSRQGQNTIYF. CDR3 sequence (DNA): TGTGCCAGCAGCCGGCAGGGTCAAAACACCATATATTTT.

This clonotype was counted many times. The genes are TRBV5-6 and TRBJ1-2; 8 bases fit TRBD1. Unmatched junction bases numbered 4, after V lost 0 bases and J lost 6 bases. In germline, CDR1 is SGHDT, CDR2 YYEEEE. CDR3 size: 14 residues. CDR3: CASSLEPTGDGYTF. The CDR3 DNA reads as TGTGCCAGCAGCTTGGAACCGACAGGGGATGGCTACACCTTC.